Below are 10 T cell receptor beta chains sequenced from a single sample in a study of shared clonotypes between healthy human individuals. Sequencing was performed with immunoSEQ multiplex PCR; in TCRdb, only in-frame clones are kept and a portion is missing. The data hold approximately 470,000 clones, with over 70% observed a single time. Sequencing was performed on PBMCs. The origin of the receptors is a woman between 40 and 50 years old in good health. Some clones in this sample may be carry-over from other donors' samples.

V usage is TRBV11-2 and J usage is TRBJ2-1; weak D call: TRBD1 (5 bases). V lost 0 bases and J lost 10, with 16 bases in between. The germline V gene encodes CDR1 SGHAT and CDR2 FQNNGV. The CDR3 has 15 amino acids. The CDR3 loop reads CASSLDGTGQSEQFF. DNA of the CDR3: TGTGCCAGCAGCTTAGATGGCACAGGACAATCGGAGCAGTTCTTC.

A remark on this clone: Given a far larger clone just one base away, this is likely a sequencing read error. V is TRBV2 and J is TRBJ1-4; no clear D gene. CDR1 is SNHLY and CDR2 is FYNNEI in the germline V gene. This CDR3 is 11 amino acids long. Trimming left V 9 bases short and J 6 bases short, with 8 bases between. CDR3 nucleotide sequence: TGTGCCAGTCGGGGTTATGAAAAACTGTTTTTT. Translated: CASRGYEKLFF.

The chain joins TRBV7-2 to TRBJ2-7; TRBD1 aligns across 7 bases. This CDR3 is 14 amino acids long. CDR1 is SGHTA and CDR2 is FQGNSA in the germline V gene. Unmatched junction bases numbered 6, after V lost 2 bases and J lost 5 bases. For the CDR3, the DNA is TGTGCCAGCAGCTTAAGCTACAGGGGTGACGAGCAGTACTTC. Translating gives CASSLSYRGDEQYF. Using reference TRBV7-2 and TRBJ2-7 for the parts outside the CDR3, the full variable domain is GAGVSQSPSNKVTEKGKDVELRCDPISGHTALYWYRQSLGQGLEFLIYFQGNSAPDKSGLPSDRFSAERTGGSVSTLTIQRTQQEDSAVYLCASSLSYRGDEQYFGPGTRLTVT.

The V gene is TRBV11-2, the J gene TRBJ2-7, with a weak D call TRBD2 (6 bases). V dropped 5 bases and J dropped 5 bases, with 13 bases sitting between them. This CDR3 is built from 13 residues. From germline, CDR1 is SGHAT and CDR2 FQNNGV. In nucleotides, the CDR3 is TGTGCCAGCAGCCCCCCGGGAGAGCACGAGCAGTACTTC. This encodes CASSPPGEHEQYF.

The chain joins TRBV10-3 to TRBJ2-7; TRBD2 aligns across 11 bases. CDR1 and CDR2 from the germline V gene are ENHRY and SYGVKD. With V trimmed by 5 bases and J by 5 bases, 5 bases remained unmatched. The CDR3 totals 14 residues. CDR3 region: CAISPGTSGDEQYF. CDR3 sequence (DNA): TGTGCCATCAGTCCCGGGACTAGCGGCGACGAGCAGTACTTC.

The chain joins TRBV28 to TRBJ2-7; D is unclear. CDR3 size: 16 residues. In germline, CDR1 is MDHEN, CDR2 SYDVKM. Trimming removed 3 bases from V and 2 bases from J, with 17 bases in between. CDR3 DNA: TGTGCCAGCAGTTTTCCAGCAGTTGCCCCCGCCTACGAGCAGTACTTC. This sequence encodes CASSFPAVAPAYEQYF.

Note on this clone: This likely came from a read error, as a far larger clone is one base away. The sample has other DNA sequences that encode this CDR3 too. This chain joins TRBV30 and TRBJ1-2; possible D gene TRBD1, 6 bases. The germline V gene encodes CDR1 GTSNPN and CDR2 SVGIG (reference sequence). The CDR3 sequence is 14 residues long. V was pared by 5 bases and J by 11 bases, with 24 bases between. CDR3 amino acids: CAWGGPRTKAGYTF. The CDR3 region has the DNA TGTGCCTGGGGGGGGCCGAGGACAAAGGCTGGTTACACCTTC.

This clone showed up just once. The rearrangement uses TRBV28 and TRBJ1-2; 10 bases line up with TRBD1. Germline CDR1 MDHEN, CDR2 SYDVKM. The CDR3 runs 16 residues. V gave up 4 bases and J gave up 4 bases; unmatched junction bases: 9. In DNA, the CDR3 is TGTGCCAGCAGTTCAACCGGGACAGGGGTTACCTATGGCTACACCTTC. It translates to CASSSTGTGVTYGYTF.

The chain uses TRBV18 and TRBJ2-5; no clear D. The CDR3 has 14 amino acids. CDR1 and CDR2 (germline): KGHSH, LQKENI. The ends were cut back, 3 bases at V and 0 bases at J, with 8 bases in the middle. The DNA for the CDR3 is TGTGCCAGCTCACCGTATGGGGACCAAGAGACCCAGTACTTC. The encoded protein is CASSPYGDQETQYF. Looking up the rest from reference TRBV18 and TRBJ2-5 gives the full variable domain: NAGVMQNPRHLVRRRGQEARLRCSPMKGHSHVYWYRQLPEEGLKFMVYLQKENIIDESGMPKERFSAEFPKEGPSILRIQQVVRGDSAAYFCASSPYGDQETQYFGPGTRLLVL.

This clone has more than one count but fewer than ten. It differs at one base from a far larger clone, so likely a read error. The chain has TRBV30 and TRBJ2-7, with no clear D. The CDR3 covers 11 residues. Germline CDR1 is GTSNPN and CDR2 is SVGIG (reference sequence). Trimming took 7 bases from V and 3 from J, leaving 10 bases between them. The CDR3 DNA reads TGTGCCTTGGAACGTAACTACGAGCAGTACTTC. Encoded protein: CALERNYEQYF.